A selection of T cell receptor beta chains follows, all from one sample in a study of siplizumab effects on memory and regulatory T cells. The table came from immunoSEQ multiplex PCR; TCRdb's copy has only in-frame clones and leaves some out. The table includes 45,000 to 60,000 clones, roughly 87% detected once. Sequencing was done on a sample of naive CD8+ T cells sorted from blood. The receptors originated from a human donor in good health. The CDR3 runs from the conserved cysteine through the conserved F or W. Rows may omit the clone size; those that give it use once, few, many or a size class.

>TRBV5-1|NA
CASSLLTGTEPDTQYF
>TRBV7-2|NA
CASSPRDSSYEQYF
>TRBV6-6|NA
CASTTGGLDTEAFF
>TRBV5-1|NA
CASSSLNRDRGSYEQYF
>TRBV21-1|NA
CASRGAGPLGEQYF
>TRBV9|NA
CASSSIRGQGANEQFF
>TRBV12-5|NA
CASGLGGLEQFF
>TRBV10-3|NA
CAISDRPGNTIYF
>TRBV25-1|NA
CASSELTEAFF
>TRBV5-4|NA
CASSYGDTLYEQYF
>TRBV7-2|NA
CASSEGGTGFGYTF
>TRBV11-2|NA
CASSLSGSDTDTQYF
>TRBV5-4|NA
CASSEGVSAKNIQYF
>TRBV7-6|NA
CASSPRTSPSTTDTQYF
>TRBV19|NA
CASSNFREFTEAFF
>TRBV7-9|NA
CASSRLAGVPEQYF
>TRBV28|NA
CASSLFATAYEQYF
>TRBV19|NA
CASTQNGGAIYNEQFF
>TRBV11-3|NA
CASSRSGQSYEQYF
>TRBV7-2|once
CASSSLMTGDEQFF
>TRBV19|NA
CASSFGAARQETQYF
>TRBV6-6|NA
CASRVLTGAGNTIYF
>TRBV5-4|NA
CASSPGAEVYYEQYF
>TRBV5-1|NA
CASSPPRRGQGGYGYTF
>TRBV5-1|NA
CASSLQQGYDEKLFF
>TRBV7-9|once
CASSPTGVADTQYF
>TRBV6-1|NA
CASSVGGSPPLHF
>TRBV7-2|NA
CASLKGVYREENGYTF
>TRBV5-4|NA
CASSLTAYGTGEKLFF
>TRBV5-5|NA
CASSQVLSAYEQYF
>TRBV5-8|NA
CASSRDAGAETQYF
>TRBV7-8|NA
CATKDPGLAGYYNEQFF
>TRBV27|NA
CASTPTGQRTEAFF
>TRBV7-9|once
CASSYQYTEAFF
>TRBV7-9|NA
CASSRGDNEQFF
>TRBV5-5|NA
CASSLLGGSSYEQYF
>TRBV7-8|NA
CASSLGPRQLPYEQYF
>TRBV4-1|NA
CASSQDADAAGVVYNEQFF
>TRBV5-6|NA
CASSGIYTGELFF
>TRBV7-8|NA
CASSPLTGAYNEQFF
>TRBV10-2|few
CASLGGGNRGYTF
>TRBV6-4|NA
CASKLAGRETNEKLFF